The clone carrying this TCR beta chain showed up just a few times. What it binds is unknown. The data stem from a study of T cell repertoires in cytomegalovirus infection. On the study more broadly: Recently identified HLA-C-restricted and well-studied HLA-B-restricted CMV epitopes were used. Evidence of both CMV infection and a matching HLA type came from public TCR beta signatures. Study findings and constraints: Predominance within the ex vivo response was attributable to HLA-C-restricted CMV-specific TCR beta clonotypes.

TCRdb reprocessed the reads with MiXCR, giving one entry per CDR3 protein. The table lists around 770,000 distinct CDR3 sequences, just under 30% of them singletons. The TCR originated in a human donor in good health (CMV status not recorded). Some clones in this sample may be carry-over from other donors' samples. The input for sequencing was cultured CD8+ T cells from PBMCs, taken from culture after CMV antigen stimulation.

This CDR3 reads CASSQVGPEANTEAFF. Here the CDR3 DNA reads TGTGCCAGCAGCCAAGTCGGACCGGAAGCAAACACTGAAGCTTTCTTT. V is TRBV14 and J is TRBJ1-1; D is unresolved. Trimming took 1 base from V and 2 from J, leaving 14 bases between them. Germline V gives CDR1 SGHDN, CDR2 FVKESK. The CDR3 extends over 16 amino acids. The variable domain in full, completed from reference TRBV14 and TRBJ1-1, reads EAGVTQFPSHSVIEKGQTVTLRCDPISGHDNLYWYRRVMGKEIKFLLHFVKESKQDESGMPNNRFLAERTGGTYSTLKVQPAELEDSGVYFCASSQVGPEANTEAFFGQGTRLTVV.